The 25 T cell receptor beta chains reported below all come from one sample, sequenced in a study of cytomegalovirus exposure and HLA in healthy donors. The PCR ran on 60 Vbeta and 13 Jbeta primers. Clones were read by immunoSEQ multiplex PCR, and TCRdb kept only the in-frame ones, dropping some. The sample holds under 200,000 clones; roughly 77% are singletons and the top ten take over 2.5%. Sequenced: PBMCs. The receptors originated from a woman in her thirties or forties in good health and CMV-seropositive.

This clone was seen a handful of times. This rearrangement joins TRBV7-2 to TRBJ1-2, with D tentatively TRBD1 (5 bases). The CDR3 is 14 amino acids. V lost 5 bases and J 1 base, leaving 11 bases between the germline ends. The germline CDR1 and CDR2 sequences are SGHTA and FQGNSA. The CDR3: CASSPIGVNYGYTF. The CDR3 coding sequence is TGTGCCAGCAGCCCTATAGGGGTTAACTATGGCTACACCTTC.

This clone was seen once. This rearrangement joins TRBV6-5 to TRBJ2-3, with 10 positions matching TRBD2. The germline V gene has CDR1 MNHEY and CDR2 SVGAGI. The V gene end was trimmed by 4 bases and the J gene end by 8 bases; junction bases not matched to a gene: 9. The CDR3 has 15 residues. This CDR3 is CASSLRTSGQSTQYF. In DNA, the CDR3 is TGTGCCAGCAGTTTAAGGACTAGCGGTCAAAGTACGCAGTATTTT.

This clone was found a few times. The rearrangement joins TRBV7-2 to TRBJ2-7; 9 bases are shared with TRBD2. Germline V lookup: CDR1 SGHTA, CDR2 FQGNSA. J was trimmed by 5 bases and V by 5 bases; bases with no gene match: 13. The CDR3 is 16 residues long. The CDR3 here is CASSRETSGPLDEQYF. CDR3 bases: TGTGCCAGCAGCAGAGAGACTAGCGGACCATTGGACGAGCAGTACTTC.

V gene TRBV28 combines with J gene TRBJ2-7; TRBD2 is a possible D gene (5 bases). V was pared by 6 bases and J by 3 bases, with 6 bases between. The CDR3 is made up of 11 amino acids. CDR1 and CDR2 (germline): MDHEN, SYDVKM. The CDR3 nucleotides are TGTGCCAGCAGGAGGGACTACGAGCAGTACTTC. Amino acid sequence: CASRRDYEQYF.

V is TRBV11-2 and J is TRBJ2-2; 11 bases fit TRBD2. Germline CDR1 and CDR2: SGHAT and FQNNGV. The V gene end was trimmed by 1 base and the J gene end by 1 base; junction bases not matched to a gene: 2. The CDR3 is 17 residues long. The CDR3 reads CASSLGLAGGNTGELFF. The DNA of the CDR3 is TGTGCCAGCAGCTTAGGGCTAGCGGGGGGGAACACCGGGGAGCTGTTTTTT. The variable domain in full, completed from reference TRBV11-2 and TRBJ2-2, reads EAGVAQSPRYKIIEKRQSVAFWCNPISGHATLYWYQQILGQGPKLLIQFQNNGVVDDSQLPKDRFSAERLKGVDSTLKIQPAKLEDSAVYLCASSLGLAGGNTGELFFGEGSRLTVL.

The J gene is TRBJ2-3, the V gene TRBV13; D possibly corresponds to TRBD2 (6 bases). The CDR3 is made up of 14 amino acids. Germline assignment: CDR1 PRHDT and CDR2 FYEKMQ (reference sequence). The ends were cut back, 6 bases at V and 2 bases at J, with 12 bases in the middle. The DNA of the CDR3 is TGTGCCAGCAGTCTTGGGGGGAACACAGATACGCAGTATTTT. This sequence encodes CASSLGGNTDTQYF.

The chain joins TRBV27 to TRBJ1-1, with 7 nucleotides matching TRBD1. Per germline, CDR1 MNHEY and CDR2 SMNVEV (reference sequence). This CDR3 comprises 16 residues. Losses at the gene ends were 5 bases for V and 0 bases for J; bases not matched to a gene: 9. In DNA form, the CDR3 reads TGTGCCAGCAGTATTGACAGGGTGCCGATGAACACTGAAGCTTTCTTT. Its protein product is CASSIDRVPMNTEAFF.

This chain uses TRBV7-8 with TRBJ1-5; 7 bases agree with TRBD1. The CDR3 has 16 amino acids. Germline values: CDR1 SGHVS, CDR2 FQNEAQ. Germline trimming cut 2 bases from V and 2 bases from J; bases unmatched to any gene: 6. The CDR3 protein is CASSLTGVNGNQPQHF. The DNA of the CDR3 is TGTGCCAGCAGCTTAACAGGGGTTAATGGCAATCAGCCCCAGCATTTT.

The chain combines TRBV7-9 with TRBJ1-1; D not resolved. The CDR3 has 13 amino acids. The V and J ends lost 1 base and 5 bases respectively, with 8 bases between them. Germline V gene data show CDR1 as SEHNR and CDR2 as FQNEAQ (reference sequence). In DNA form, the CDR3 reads TGTGCCAGCAGCTTAGTTTTGCGGACTGAAGCTTTCTTT. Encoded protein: CASSLVLRTEAFF.

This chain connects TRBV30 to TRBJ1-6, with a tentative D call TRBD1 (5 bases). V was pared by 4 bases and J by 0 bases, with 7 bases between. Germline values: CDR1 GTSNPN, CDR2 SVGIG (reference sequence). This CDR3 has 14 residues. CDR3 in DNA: TGTGCCTGGAAAGACAGCTCCTATAATTCACCCCTCCACTTT. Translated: CAWKDSSYNSPLHF.

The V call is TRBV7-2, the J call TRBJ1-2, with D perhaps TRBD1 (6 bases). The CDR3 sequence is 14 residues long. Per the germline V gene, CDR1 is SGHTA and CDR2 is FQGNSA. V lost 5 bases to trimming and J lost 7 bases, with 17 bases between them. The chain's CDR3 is CASSAQQGGAGYTF. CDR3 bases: TGTGCCAGCAGCGCTCAACAGGGAGGGGCTGGCTACACCTTC.

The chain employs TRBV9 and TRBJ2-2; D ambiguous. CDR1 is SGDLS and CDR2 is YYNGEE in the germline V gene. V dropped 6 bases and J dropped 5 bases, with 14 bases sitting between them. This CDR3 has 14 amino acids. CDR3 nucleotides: TGTGCCAGCACAGGATCCCTTCATACCGGGGAGCTGTTTTTT. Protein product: CASTGSLHTGELFF.

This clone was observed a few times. The CDR3 spells CASSLDSNEQYF. CDR3 in DNA: TGTGCCAGCAGTTTAGACAGCAACGAGCAGTACTTC. The chain links TRBV6-6 to TRBJ2-7; D is possibly TRBD1 (5 bases). With 4 bases removed from V and 5 bases from J, the gap between germline ends came to 9 bases. The CDR3 loop spans 12 amino acids. Germline assignment: CDR1 MNHNY and CDR2 SVGAGI (reference sequence).

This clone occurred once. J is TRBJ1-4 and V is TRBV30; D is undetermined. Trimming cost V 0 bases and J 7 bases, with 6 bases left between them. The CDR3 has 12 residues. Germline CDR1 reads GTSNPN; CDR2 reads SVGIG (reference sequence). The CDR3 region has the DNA TGTGCCTGGAGTGTACGGGGTGAAAAACTGTTTTTT. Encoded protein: CAWSVRGEKLFF.

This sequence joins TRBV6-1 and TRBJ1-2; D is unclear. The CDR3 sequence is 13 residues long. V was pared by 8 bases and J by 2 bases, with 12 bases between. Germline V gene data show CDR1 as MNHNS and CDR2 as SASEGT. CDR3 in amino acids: CASRQESNYGYTF. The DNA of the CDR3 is TGTGCCAGCCGACAAGAATCGAACTATGGCTACACCTTC.

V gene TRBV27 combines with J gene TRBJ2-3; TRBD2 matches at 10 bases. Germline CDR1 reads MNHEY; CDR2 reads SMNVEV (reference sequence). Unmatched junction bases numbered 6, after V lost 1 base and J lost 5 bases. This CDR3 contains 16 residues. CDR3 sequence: CASSLYALAGLDTQYF. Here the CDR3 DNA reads TGTGCCAGCAGTTTATATGCACTAGCGGGATTAGATACGCAGTATTTT.

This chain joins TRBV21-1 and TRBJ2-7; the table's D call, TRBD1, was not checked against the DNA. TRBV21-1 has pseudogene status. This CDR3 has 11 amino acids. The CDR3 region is CASSKVTGGYF. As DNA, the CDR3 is TGTGCCAGCAGCAAAGTCACAGGGGGGTACTTC.

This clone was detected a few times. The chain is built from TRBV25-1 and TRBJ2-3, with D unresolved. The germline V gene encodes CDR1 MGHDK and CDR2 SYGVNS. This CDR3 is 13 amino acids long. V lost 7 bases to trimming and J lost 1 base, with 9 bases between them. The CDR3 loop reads CASKQFGTDTQYF. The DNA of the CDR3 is TGTGCCAGCAAACAGTTCGGCACAGATACGCAGTATTTT.

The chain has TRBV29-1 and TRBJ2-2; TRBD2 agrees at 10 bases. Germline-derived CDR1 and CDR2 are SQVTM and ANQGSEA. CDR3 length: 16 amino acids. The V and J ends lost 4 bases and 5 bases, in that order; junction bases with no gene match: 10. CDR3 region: CSVGVLAGVGTGELFF. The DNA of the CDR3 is TGCAGCGTTGGAGTCCTAGCGGGAGTGGGTACCGGGGAGCTGTTTTTT.

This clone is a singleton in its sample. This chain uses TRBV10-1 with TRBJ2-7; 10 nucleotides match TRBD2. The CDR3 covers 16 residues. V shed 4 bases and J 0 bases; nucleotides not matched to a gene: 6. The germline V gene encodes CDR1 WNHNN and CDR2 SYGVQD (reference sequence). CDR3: CASSAGSGGASYEQYF. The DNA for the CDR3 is TGCGCCAGCAGTGCTGGGAGCGGGGGGGCCTCCTACGAGCAGTACTTC.

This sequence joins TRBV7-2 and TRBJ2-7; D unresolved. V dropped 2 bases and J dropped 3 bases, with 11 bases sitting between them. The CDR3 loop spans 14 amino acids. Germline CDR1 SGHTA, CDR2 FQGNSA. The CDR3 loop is CASSLTVRGYEQYF. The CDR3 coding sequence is TGTGCCAGCAGCTTAACGGTCAGAGGCTACGAGCAGTACTTC.

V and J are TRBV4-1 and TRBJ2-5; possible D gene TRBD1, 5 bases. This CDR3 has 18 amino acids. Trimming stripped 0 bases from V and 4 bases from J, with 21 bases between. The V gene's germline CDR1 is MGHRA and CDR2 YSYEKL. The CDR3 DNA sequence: TGCGCCAGCAGCCAAGAAAGGGGTTCTGGGGCCCTAGGAGAGACCCAGTACTTC. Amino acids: CASSQERGSGALGETQYF.

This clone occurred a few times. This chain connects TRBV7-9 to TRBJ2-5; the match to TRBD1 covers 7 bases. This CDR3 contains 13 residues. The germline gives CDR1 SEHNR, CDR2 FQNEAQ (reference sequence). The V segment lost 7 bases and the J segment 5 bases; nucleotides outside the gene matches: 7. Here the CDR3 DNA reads TGTGCCAGCACCAAAACAGGGGTTGAGACCCAGTACTTC. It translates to CASTKTGVETQYF. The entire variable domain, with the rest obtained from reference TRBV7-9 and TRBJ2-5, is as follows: DTGVSQNPRHKITKRGQNVTFRCDPISEHNRLYWYRQTLGQGPEFLTYFQNEAQLEKSRLLSDRFSAERPKGSFSTLEIQRTEQGDSAMYLCASTKTGVETQYFGPGTRLLVL.

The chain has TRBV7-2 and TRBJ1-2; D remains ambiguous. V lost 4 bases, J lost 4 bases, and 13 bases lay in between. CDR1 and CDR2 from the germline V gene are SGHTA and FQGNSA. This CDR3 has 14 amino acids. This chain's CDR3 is CASSSPGIAYGYTF. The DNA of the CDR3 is TGTGCCAGCAGCTCCCCGGGAATCGCCTATGGCTACACCTTC.

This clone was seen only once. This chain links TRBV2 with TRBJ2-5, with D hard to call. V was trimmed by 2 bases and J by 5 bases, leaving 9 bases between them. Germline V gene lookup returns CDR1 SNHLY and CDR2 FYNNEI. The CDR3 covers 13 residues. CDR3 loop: CASSETPRETQYF. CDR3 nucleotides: TGTGCCAGCAGTGAAACACCTCGTGAGACCCAGTACTTC. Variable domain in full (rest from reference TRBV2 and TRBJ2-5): EPEVTQTPSHQVTQMGQEVILRCVPISNHLYFYWYRQILGQKVEFLVSFYNNEISEKSEIFDDQFSVERPDGSNFTLKIRSTKLEDSAMYFCASSETPRETQYFGPGTRLLVL.